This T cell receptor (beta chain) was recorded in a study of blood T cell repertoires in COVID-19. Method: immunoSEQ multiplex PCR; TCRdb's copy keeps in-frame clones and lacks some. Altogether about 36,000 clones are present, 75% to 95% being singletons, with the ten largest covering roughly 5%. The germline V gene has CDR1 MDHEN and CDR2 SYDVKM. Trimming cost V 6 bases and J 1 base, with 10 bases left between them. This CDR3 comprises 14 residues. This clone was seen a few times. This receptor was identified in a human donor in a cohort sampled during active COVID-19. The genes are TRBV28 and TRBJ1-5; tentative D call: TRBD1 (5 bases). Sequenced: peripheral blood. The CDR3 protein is CASSPGVSNQPQHF. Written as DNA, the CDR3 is TGTGCCAGCAGCCCGGGGGTGAGCAATCAGCCCCAGCATTTT.